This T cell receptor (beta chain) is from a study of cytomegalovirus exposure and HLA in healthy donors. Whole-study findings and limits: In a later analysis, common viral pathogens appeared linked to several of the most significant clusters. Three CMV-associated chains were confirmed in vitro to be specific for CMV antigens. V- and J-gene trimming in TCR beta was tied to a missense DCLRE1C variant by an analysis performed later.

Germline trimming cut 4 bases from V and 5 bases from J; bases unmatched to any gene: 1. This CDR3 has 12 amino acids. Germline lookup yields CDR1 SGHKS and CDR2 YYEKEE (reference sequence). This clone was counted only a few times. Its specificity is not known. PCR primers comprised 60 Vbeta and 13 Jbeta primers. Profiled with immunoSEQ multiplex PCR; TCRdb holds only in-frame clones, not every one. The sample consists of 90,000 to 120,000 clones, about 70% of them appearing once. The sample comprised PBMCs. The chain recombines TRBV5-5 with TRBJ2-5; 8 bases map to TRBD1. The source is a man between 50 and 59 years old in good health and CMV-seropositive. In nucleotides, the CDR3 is TGTGCCAGCAGCCGGGACAGGGAGACCCAGTACTTC. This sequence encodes CASSRDRETQYF.